This TCR beta chain was sequenced for a study of T cells in Graves' hyperthyroidism and ophthalmopathy. The wider study: Pretreatment peripheral blood was obtained at initial diagnosis.

In germline, CDR1 is GTSNPN, CDR2 SVGIG (reference sequence). The CDR3 covers 18 residues. Trimming cost V 3 bases and J 8 bases; bases outside gene matches: 18. Diagnoses were established using clinical symptoms, serum thyroxine and TRAb, thyroid ultrasound and orbital computed tomography. The source of the PBMCs was around 10 ml of fresh peripheral blood. TCR beta CDR3 sequences were amplified from RNA transcripts. The HTBI primer set served for first-round RT-PCR of the TCR CDR3. In TCRdb, the multiplex PCR reads were re-called with MiXCR into one record per CDR3 protein. The top ten hold roughly a fifth of the sample, which has more than 350,000 distinct CDR3 sequences, approximately 14% seen once. This clonotype appeared many times.

This chain joins TRBV30 and TRBJ2-1, with 11 bases identical to TRBD1. The clonotype originates from a young woman with Graves' ophthalmopathy. The sample comprised blood. Here the CDR3 reads CAWSSAPSGTGGYHEQFF. The CDR3 nucleotides read TGTGCCTGGAGCTCCGCACCAAGCGGGACAGGGGGGTACCATGAGCAGTTCTTC.